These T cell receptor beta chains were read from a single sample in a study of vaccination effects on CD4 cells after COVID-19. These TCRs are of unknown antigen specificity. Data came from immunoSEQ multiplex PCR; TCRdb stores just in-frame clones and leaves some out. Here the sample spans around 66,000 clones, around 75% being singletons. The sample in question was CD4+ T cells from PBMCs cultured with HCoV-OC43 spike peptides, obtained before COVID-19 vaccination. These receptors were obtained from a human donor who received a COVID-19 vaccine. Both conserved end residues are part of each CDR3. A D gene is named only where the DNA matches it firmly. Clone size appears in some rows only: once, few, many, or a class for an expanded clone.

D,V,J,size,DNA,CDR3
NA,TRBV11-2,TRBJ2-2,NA,TGTGCCAGCAGCGCCCGGGACCAAAACACCGGGGAGCTGTTTTTT,CASSARDQNTGELFF
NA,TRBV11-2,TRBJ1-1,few,TGTGCCACCCTACGAGCCGCACCGAACACTGAAGCTTTCTTT,CATLRAAPNTEAFF
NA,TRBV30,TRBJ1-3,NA,TGTGCCTGGAGTCCAGCGCAACAGGGAATTGGAAACACCATATATTTT,CAWSPAQQGIGNTIYF
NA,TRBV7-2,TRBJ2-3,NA,TGTGCCAGCAGCTTATATAATTACCTCACAGATACGCAGTATTTT,CASSLYNYLTDTQYF
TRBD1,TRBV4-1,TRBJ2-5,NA,TGCGCCAGCAGCCAAGATGGGACACAGGGGCACGAGACCCAGTACTTC,CASSQDGTQGHETQYF
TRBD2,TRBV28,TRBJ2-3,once,TGTGCCAGCAGTTCCGGACTAGCGGGGGTTACAGATACGCAGTATTTT,CASSSGLAGVTDTQYF
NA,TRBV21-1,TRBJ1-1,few,TGTGCCAGCAGCAAAGTGGTGGAGAACACTGAAGCTTTCTTT,CASSKVVENTEAFF
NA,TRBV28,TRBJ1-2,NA,TGTGCCAGCAGTTTAGGACGGTCCTATGGCTACACCTTC,CASSLGRSYGYTF
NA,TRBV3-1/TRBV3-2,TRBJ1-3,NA,TGTGCCAGCAGCCAACGACAGGCATCGCACACCATATATTTT,CASSQRQASHTIYF
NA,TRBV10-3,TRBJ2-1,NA,TGTGCCATCAGTGTGGCGGAAAGCTCCTACAATGAGCAGTTCTTC,CAISVAESSYNEQFF
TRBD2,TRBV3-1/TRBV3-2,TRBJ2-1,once,TGTGCCACCGGGGGGGGCAATGAGCAGTTCTTC,CATGGGNEQFF
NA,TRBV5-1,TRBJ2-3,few,TGCGCCAGCAGCTTGGGATCAAGTTCCCAAGATACGCAGTATTTT,CASSLGSSSQDTQYF
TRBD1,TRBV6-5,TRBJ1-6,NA,TGTGCCAGCAGAGCTCGGGACAGGGCTAATTCACCCCTCCACTTT,CASRARDRANSPLHF
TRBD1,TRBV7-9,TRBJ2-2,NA,TGTGCCAGCAGCCTACCCTTGGACAGGACACACACCGGGGAGCTGTTTTTT,CASSLPLDRTHTGELFF
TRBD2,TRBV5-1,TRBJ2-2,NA,TGCGCCAGCAGCCCGATGGACCCAGGACTAGCAGGCGGGGAGCTGTTTTTT,CASSPMDPGLAGGELFF
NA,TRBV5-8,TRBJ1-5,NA,TGTGCCAGCAGCTCAATCCAAGGAGGGGAGGGCAATCAGCCCCAGCATTTT,CASSSIQGGEGNQPQHF
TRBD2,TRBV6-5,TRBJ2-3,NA,TGTGCCAGCAGTTACTTAGGACTAGAGGGAGATACGCAGTATTTT,CASSYLGLEGDTQYF
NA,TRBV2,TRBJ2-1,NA,TGTGCCAGCAGTGAACAGGGTAGCTCCTACAATGAGCAGTTCTTC,CASSEQGSSYNEQFF
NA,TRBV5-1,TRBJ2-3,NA,TGCGCCAGCAGCTTGGGCCCGAGCGGTAGCACAGATACGCAGTATTTT,CASSLGPSGSTDTQYF
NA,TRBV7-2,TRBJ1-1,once,TGTGCCAGCAGCTTAACAGGGATTCTCCGCCGAGGGGAAGCTTTCTTT,CASSLTGILRRGEAFF
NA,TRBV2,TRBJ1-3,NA,TGTGCCAGCAGGAACCCCAGGGGAGGAAACACCATATATTTT,CASRNPRGGNTIYF
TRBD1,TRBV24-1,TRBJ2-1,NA,TGTGCCACCAGTGAACAGGGGGCTTACGGATTCGATGAGCAGTTCTTC,CATSEQGAYGFDEQFF
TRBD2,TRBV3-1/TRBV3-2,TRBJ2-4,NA,TGTGCCAGCAGCCAAAGTGGGAGGGACCAATACTTC,CASSQSGRDQYF
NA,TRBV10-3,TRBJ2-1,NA,TGTGCCATCTCTTCCGGGACATCCTACAATGAGCAGTTCTTC,CAISSGTSYNEQFF
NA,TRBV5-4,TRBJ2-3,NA,TGTGCCAGCAGCTTGGCCAGCGGGAGCACAGATACGCAGTATTTT,CASSLASGSTDTQYF
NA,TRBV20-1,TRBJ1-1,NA,TGCATCGGAAGCCTGACCTCGAAAGCTTTCTTT,CIGSLTSKAFF
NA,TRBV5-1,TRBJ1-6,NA,TGCGCCAGCAGCTTATGCTTACCTGGGGCGGACGGGTGTAATTCACCCCTCCACTTT,CASSLCLPGADGCNSPLHF
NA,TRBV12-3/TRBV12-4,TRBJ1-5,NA,TGTGCCAGCAGTTTAGAAGGGCAGCCCCAGCATTTT,CASSLEGQPQHF
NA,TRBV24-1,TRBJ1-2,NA,TGTGCCACCAGTGACACAACAGGGAACTATGGCTACACCTTC,CATSDTTGNYGYTF
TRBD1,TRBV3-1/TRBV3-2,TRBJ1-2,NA,TGTGCCAGCAGCCAAGAGTCGACAGGGGTCTATGGCTACACCTTC,CASSQESTGVYGYTF
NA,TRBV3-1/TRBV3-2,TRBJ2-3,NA,TGTGCCAGCAGCCAAGCCGGGAGCACAGATACGCAGTATTTT,CASSQAGSTDTQYF
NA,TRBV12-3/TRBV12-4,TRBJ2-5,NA,TGTGCCAGCAGTTTAGATTCGGAAGAGACCCAGTACTTC,CASSLDSEETQYF
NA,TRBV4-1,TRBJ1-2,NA,TGCGCCAGCAGCGAGCGGACCGCATGGGGGAACTATGGCTACACCTTC,CASSERTAWGNYGYTF
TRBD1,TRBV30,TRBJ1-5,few,TGTGCCTGGAGGGGACAGGGCTTTAACGGGCCCCAGCATTTT,CAWRGQGFNGPQHF
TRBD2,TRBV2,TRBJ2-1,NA,TGTGCCAGCAGTGAAGGGACTAGCGGTTCTTCGCTCTTC,CASSEGTSGSSLF
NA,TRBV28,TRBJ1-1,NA,TGTGCCAGCAGTCGGGGGCAGATACACACTGAAGCTTTCTTT,CASSRGQIHTEAFF
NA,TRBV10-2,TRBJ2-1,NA,TGCGCCAGCAGTGAGTTGAGGCTGGCCCATGAGCAGTTCTTC,CASSELRLAHEQFF